The 27 T cell receptor beta chains reported below all come from one sample, sequenced in a study of CD8 T cells in Susac syndrome. Random hexamers were used to reverse transcribe the RNA input (about 0.45 to 1 ug). Via MiXCR, TCRdb re-called the immunoSEQ multiplex PCR reads, giving one row per CDR3 protein. Altogether 74,000 or so distinct CDR3 sequences are present, about 92% being singletons, with the ten largest covering approximately 0.52%. Sequences were obtained from CD4+ T cells from PBMCs. Every receptor here comes from a human donor with Susac syndrome.

This rearrangement joins TRBV7-9 to TRBJ1-3, with 7 bases lining up with TRBD1. Germline CDR1 reads SEHNR; CDR2 reads FQNEAQ (reference sequence). The CDR3 contains 16 residues. The V gene end was trimmed by 3 bases and the J gene end by 0 bases; junction bases not matched to a gene: 5. The CDR3 DNA reads as TGTGCCAGCAGCTTGGGACAGCCCAACTCTGGAAACACCATATATTTT. It is translated as CASSLGQPNSGNTIYF.

The V call is TRBV19, the J call TRBJ2-1; TRBD1 matches at 7 bases. The germline V gene has CDR1 LNHDA and CDR2 SQIVND (reference sequence). This CDR3 has 15 amino acids. The V segment lost 7 bases and the J segment 7 bases; nucleotides outside the gene matches: 13. This CDR3 reads CASTPQGKRPNEQFF. CDR3 coding DNA: TGTGCCAGTACCCCACAGGGGAAACGACCAAATGAGCAGTTCTTC.

This clonotype has only one observation. This chain links TRBV5-1 with TRBJ2-5, with D uncertain. The CDR3 contains 15 residues. The germline V gene has CDR1 SGHRS and CDR2 YFSETQ. The ends were cut back, 0 bases at V and 4 bases at J, with 13 bases in the middle. CDR3 DNA sequence: TGCGCCAGCAGCTTGGGCAGCTCCAAAGGAGAGACCCAGTACTTC. Its translation is CASSLGSSKGETQYF.

In its sample, this clonotype was seen once. The DNA of the CDR3 is TGTGCCAGCAGCCCCCTAGGGGAAATTACGGACTATGGCTACACCTTC. Translation: CASSPLGEITDYGYTF. The V call is TRBV7-9, the J call TRBJ1-2, with D perhaps matching TRBD1 (5 bases). There are 16 residues in the CDR3. The V gene's germline CDR1 is SEHNR and CDR2 FQNEAQ (reference sequence). Trimming took 5 bases from V and 3 from J, leaving 19 bases between them.

This chain links TRBV29-1 with TRBJ2-1; D might be TRBD1 or TRBD2, each matching 5 bases. CDR3 length: 14 residues. Germline values: CDR1 SQVTM, CDR2 ANQGSEA. Trimming took 2 bases from V and 6 from J, leaving 14 bases between them. The CDR3 DNA is TGCAGCGTTGAAAGCCGGGGCGGTGGCAATGAGCAGTTCTTC. Its protein product is CSVESRGGGNEQFF.

The chain employs TRBV25-1 and TRBJ1-2, with 10 bases lining up with TRBD1. Germline V gene sequence: CDR1 MGHDK, CDR2 SYGVNS. This CDR3 spans 19 amino acids. V dropped 1 base and J dropped 3; count of bases not matched to a gene: 14. Written as DNA, the CDR3 is TGTGCCAGCAGTGAATCCTCCCGGGACAGGGGCCGCGGCTACTATGGCTACACCTTC. It specifies CASSESSRDRGRGYYGYTF.

The chain joins TRBV7-9 to TRBJ2-1, with TRBD2 matching 8 bases. V was clipped by 5 bases and J by 8 bases; unmatched bases: 11. This CDR3 spans 15 amino acids. Germline lookup yields CDR1 SEHNR and CDR2 FQNEAQ (reference sequence). The CDR3 bases are TGTGCCAGCAGCCCCACCGGGAGGGGGGGCCATGAGCAGTTCTTC. Its translation: CASSPTGRGGHEQFF.

This chain joins TRBV10-3 and TRBJ2-5, with D tentatively TRBD1 or TRBD2 (5 bases each). Trimming shortened V by 9 bases and J by 2 bases, and 16 bases separated the two germline ends. This CDR3 comprises 14 residues. The germline V gene encodes CDR1 ENHRY and CDR2 SYGVKD. CDR3 residues: CAIGSGAAQETQYF. The CDR3 DNA is TGTGCCATAGGGAGTGGGGCTGCTCAAGAGACCCAGTACTTC.

The chain carries TRBV5-8 and TRBJ2-4; 8 nucleotides match TRBD1. V was pared by 3 bases and J by 9 bases, with 20 bases of the junction left unmatched. The CDR3 is 18 amino acids. Germline CDR1 and CDR2: SGHTS and YDEGEE. CDR3 sequence reads: CASSSMDRVGVRMSIQYF. CDR3 nucleotides: TGTGCCAGCAGCTCAATGGACAGGGTCGGAGTTAGAATGAGCATTCAGTACTTC.

The chain has TRBV5-1 and TRBJ1-1; tentatively, D is TRBD1 (5 bases). CDR3 length: 14 amino acids. Germline CDR1 is SGHRS and CDR2 is YFSETQ. V dropped 0 bases and J dropped 4 bases, with 10 bases sitting between them. CDR3 loop: CASSLVQGGTEAFF. CDR3 coding DNA: TGCGCCAGCAGCTTGGTTCAGGGAGGCACTGAAGCTTTCTTT.

The chain couples TRBV7-9 to TRBJ1-6; a possible D gene is TRBD1 (5 bases). CDR3 length: 14 amino acids. Per germline, CDR1 SEHNR and CDR2 FQNEAQ (reference sequence). Deletions cut 8 bases from V and 3 bases from J, with 11 bases between. The CDR3 DNA is TGTGCCAGCGCGGGAGGGGACTATAATTCACCCCTCCACTTT. Amino acid sequence: CASAGGDYNSPLHF.

The chain carries TRBV6-2 or TRBV6-3 and TRBJ2-7, with TRBD1 identical over 10 bases. V was clipped by 6 bases and J by 0 bases; unmatched bases: 8. CDR3 length: 16 residues. CDR1 is MNHEY and CDR2 is SVGEGT in the germline V gene. The CDR3 DNA follows: TGTGCCAGCAGCTCGGACAGGGGGATAATCTCCTACGAGCAGTACTTC. This codes for CASSSDRGIISYEQYF.

This clonotype was observed a single time. V usage is TRBV12-3 or TRBV12-4 and J usage is TRBJ2-7; D gene ambiguous. V was clipped by 3 bases and J by 3 bases, with 15 bases between them. The CDR3 contains 15 residues. The CDR3 bases are TGTGCCAGCAGTTTCCCCAGTATGGGGATCTACGAGCAGTACTTC. It translates to CASSFPSMGIYEQYF.

This clonotype has just one count. The chain links TRBV29-1 to TRBJ2-1; a weak D match, TRBD2 (6 bases). With 4 bases removed from V and 7 bases from J, the gap between germline ends came to 14 bases. The CDR3 runs 13 residues. Germline V gene lookup returns CDR1 SQVTM and CDR2 ANQGSEA. The DNA of the CDR3 is TGCAGCGTTGGAGGGTCAGGGAGGAATGAGCAGTTCTTC. This encodes CSVGGSGRNEQFF.

V usage is TRBV11-2 and J usage is TRBJ2-2, with D perhaps matching TRBD2 (6 bases). The CDR3 consists of 16 residues. V was trimmed by 1 base and J by 5 bases, leaving 14 bases between them. Per the germline V gene, CDR1 is SGHAT and CDR2 is FQNNGV. This CDR3 is CASSLGPGLTTGELFF. The CDR3 DNA reads TGTGCCAGCAGCTTAGGACCGGGACTCACAACCGGGGAGCTGTTTTTT.

The rearrangement uses TRBV7-9 and TRBJ1-2, with a possible D match to TRBD1 (5 bases). Trimming left V 7 bases short and J 6 bases short, with 15 bases between. The CDR3 spans 13 residues. Germline V gives CDR1 SEHNR, CDR2 FQNEAQ (reference sequence). The DNA for the CDR3 is TGTGCCAGCACCCCCCGGGGGTCTAATGGCTACACCTTC. It is translated as CASTPRGSNGYTF.

The gene calls are TRBV29-1 and TRBJ1-2; D is ambiguous. Germline CDR1 is SQVTM and CDR2 is ANQGSEA. V lost 3 bases, J lost 1 base, and 12 bases lay in between. The CDR3 runs 14 residues. The CDR3, as DNA: TGCAGCGTTGAGGGCCAGTCTGTTAACTATGGCTACACCTTC. It translates to CSVEGQSVNYGYTF.

On this clonotype: The junction and the germline gene differ at one end; a read error may be behind it. This chain joins TRBV7-2 and TRBJ1-3; no firm D call. The CDR3 runs to 15 residues. CDR1 and CDR2 (germline): SGHTA, FQGNSA. CDR3 sequence (DNA): TGTGCCAGCAGCTTAAACGTGGGCTCTCGAAACACCATATATTTT. Amino acid sequence: CASSLNVGSRNTIYF.

This clonotype turned up a few times. This chain uses TRBV6-5 with TRBJ2-7, with TRBD1 matching 7 bases. The CDR3 sequence is 15 residues long. Germline values: CDR1 MNHEY, CDR2 SVGAGI. Trimming at V came to 6 bases and at J to 7 bases, leaving 15 bases not matched to a gene. The CDR3 bases are TGTGCCAGCAGAAGAACCAAGGGGGCCTCCCGGGAGCAGTACTTC. It yields the protein CASRRTKGASREQYF.

The CDR3 DNA reads as TGTGCCAGCAGCCAAGACGGCGACCGGGGTCGCACAGATACGCAGTATTTT. Amino acids: CASSQDGDRGRTDTQYF. The genes are TRBV3-1 and TRBJ2-3; TRBD2 might be the D (5 bases). V was cut by 0 bases and J by 1 base, with 14 bases left in between. The CDR3 totals 17 residues. Germline CDR1 is LGHDT and CDR2 is YNNKEL (reference sequence).

The gene calls are TRBV7-3 and TRBJ2-1, with 7 bases matching TRBD2. V dropped 1 base and J dropped 8; count of bases not matched to a gene: 14. Germline loops: CDR1 SGHTA, CDR2 FQGTGA. The CDR3 is made up of 17 amino acids. For the CDR3, the DNA is TGTGCCAGCAGCTTAATGGCGGGAGCAGCCACACACGATGAGCAGTTCTTC. Amino acids: CASSLMAGAATHDEQFF.

The chain is built from TRBV19 and TRBJ1-1; D perhaps matches TRBD1 (5 bases). Germline lookup yields CDR1 LNHDA and CDR2 SQIVND (reference sequence). The CDR3 contains 12 residues. V was cut by 3 bases and J by 8 bases, with 10 bases left in between. For the CDR3, the DNA is TGTGCCAGTAGTATGGGTTACAGGGAAGCTTTCTTT. It is translated as CASSMGYREAFF.

The rearrangement joins TRBV28 to TRBJ2-7; D is ambiguous. The CDR3 has 12 residues. The ends were cut back, 4 bases at V and 8 bases at J, with 12 bases in the middle. Looked up from germline, CDR1 is MDHEN and CDR2 is SYDVKM. The CDR3 DNA sequence: TGTGCCAGCAGTTCGGGCTCGCAGCAGCAGTACTTC. Translation gives CASSSGSQQQYF.

This chain links TRBV20-1 with TRBJ2-4; D might be TRBD2 (6 bases). The CDR3 extends over 15 amino acids. Germline loops: CDR1 DFQATT, CDR2 SNEGSKA (reference sequence). Trimming left V 1 base short and J 6 bases short, with 16 bases between. This CDR3 reads CSARGEVQQINIQYF. DNA for the CDR3: TGCAGTGCTAGAGGGGAGGTCCAACAAATAAACATTCAGTACTTC.

The gene calls are TRBV2 and TRBJ1-5, with a possible D match to TRBD1 (6 bases). CDR1 and CDR2 from the germline V gene are SNHLY and FYNNEI. V dropped 5 bases and J dropped 6 bases, with 20 bases sitting between them. The CDR3 covers 16 residues. Here the CDR3 reads CASSRGHRRVFQPQHF. For the CDR3, the DNA is TGTGCCAGCAGTCGGGGGCACAGGAGAGTTTTTCAGCCCCAGCATTTT.

V gene TRBV24-1 combines with J gene TRBJ2-4; 7 nucleotides line up with TRBD2. The J segment lost 3 bases and the V segment lost 3 bases, leaving 4 bases of the junction unmatched. Per the germline V gene, CDR1 is KGHDR and CDR2 is SFDVKD. The CDR3 has 15 amino acids. The CDR3 DNA is TGTGCCACCAGTGATGGGAGGGGCGGCAAAAACATTCAGTACTTC. Protein sequence: CATSDGRGGKNIQYF.

This chain uses TRBV19 with TRBJ2-5; tentative D call: TRBD1 (6 bases). The CDR3 extends over 16 amino acids. Germline V gene sequence: CDR1 LNHDA, CDR2 SQIVND (reference sequence). The V and J ends lost 1 base and 5 bases respectively, with 17 bases between them. CDR3 residues: CASSIAGTTNMETQYF. CDR3 coding DNA: TGTGCCAGTAGTATAGCCGGGACAACGAACATGGAGACCCAGTACTTC.